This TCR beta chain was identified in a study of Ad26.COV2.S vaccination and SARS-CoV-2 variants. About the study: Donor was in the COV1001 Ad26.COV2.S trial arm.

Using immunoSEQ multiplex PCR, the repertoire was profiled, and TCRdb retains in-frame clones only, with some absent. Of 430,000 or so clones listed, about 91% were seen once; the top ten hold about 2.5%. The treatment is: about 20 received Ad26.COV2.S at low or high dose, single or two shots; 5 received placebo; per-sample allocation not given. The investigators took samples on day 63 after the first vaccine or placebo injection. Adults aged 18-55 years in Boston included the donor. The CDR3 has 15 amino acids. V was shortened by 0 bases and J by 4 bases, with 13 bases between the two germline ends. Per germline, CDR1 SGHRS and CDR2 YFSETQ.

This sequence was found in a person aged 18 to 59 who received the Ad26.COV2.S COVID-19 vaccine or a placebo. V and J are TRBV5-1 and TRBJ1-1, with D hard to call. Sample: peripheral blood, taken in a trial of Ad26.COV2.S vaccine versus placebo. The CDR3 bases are TGCGCCAGCAGCTTGGAATCGGGAGGTCGCACTGAAGCTTTCTTT. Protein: CASSLESGGRTEAFF.